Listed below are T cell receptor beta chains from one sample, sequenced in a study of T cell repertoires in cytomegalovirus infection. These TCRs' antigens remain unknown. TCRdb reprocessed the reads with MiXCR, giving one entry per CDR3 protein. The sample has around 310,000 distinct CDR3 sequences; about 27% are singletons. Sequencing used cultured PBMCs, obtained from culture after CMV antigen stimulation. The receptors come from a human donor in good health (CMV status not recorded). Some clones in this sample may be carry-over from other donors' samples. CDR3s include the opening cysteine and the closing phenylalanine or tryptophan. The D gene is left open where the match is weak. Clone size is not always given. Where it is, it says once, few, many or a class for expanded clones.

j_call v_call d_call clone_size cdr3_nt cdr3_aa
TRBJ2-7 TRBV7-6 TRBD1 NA TGTGCCAGCAGGAACAGGGGGACCTACGAGCAGTACTTC CASRNRGTYEQYF
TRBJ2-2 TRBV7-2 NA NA TGTGCCAGCAGCTCAGGGGGGGGGCAAAGCACCGGGGAGCTGTTTTTT CASSSGGGQSTGELFF
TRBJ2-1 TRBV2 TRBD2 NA TGTGCCAGCCAGGTCCCGACTAGCGGGAGAAAGGCGTACAATGAGCAGTTCTTC CASQVPTSGRKAYNEQFF
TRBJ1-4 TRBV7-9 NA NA TGTGCCAGCAGCTTAGAGGGACTCATTAATGAAAAACTGTTTTTT CASSLEGLINEKLFF
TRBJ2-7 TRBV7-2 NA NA TGTGCCAGCAGCTTAACCGGGACTTTTCCCTACGAGCAGTACTTC CASSLTGTFPYEQYF
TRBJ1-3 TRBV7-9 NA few TGTGCCAGCAGTCTTCGAATGAAGGGGCCCGGAAACACCATATATTTT CASSLRMKGPGNTIYF
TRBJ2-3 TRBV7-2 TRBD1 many TGTGCCAGCAGCTTAAGGGACAGGAACACAGATACGCAGTATTTT CASSLRDRNTDTQYF
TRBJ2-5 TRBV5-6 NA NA TGTGCCAGCAGACCGCGGGGATTTGAGACCCAGTACTTC CASRPRGFETQYF
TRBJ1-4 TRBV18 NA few TGTGCCAGCTCACCGAGGGGGGCTTATAATGAAAAACTGTTTTTT CASSPRGAYNEKLFF
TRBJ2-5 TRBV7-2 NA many TGTGCCAGCAGCTTGAAAACGGGAGAGGTCCAGTACTTC CASSLKTGEVQYF
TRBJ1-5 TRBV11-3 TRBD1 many TGTGCCAGCAGCTTTGGTCGACAAGTACAGGGGGCACGGAATCAGCCCCAGCATTTT CASSFGRQVQGARNQPQHF
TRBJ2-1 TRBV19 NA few TGTGCCAGTAGTATACGGGAGGAGCAGTTCTTC CASSIREEQFF
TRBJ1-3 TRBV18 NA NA TGTGCCAGCTCACCAGGATCAAACACCATATATTTT CASSPGSNTIYF
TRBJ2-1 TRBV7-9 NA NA TGTGCCAGCAGCCCTACTAACACCAGCTCCTACAATGAGCAGTTCTTC CASSPTNTSSYNEQFF
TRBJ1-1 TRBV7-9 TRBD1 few TGTGCCAGCAGCCGCCACAGGGGAACTGAAGCTTTCTTT CASSRHRGTEAFF
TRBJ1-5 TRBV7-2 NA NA TGTGCCAGCAGCTTAGCCCAAACGCAGCCCCAGCATTTT CASSLAQTQPQHF
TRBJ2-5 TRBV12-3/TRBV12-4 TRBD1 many TGTGCCAGCAGAGAGGACAGGGGGCGAGGAGAGACCCAGTACTTC CASREDRGRGETQYF
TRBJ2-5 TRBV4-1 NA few TGCGCCAGCAGCCAAGGCTCCGGATTAAAAGAGACCCAGTACTTC CASSQGSGLKETQYF
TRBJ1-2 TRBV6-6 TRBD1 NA TGTGCCAGCAGTGACAGGGGGCCGGTCGGAGAAAACACCTTC CASSDRGPVGENTF
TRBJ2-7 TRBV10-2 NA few TGCGCCAGCAGTGCGTGGGGGGACGAGCAGTACTTC CASSAWGDEQYF
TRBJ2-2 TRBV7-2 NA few TGTGCCAGCAGCTTACGGCAGGAGAACACCGGGGAGCTGTTTTTT CASSLRQENTGELFF
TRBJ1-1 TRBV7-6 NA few TGTGCCAGCAGCTTTTCAAGACCCGGTCGGGGGAACACTGAAGCTTTCTTT CASSFSRPGRGNTEAFF
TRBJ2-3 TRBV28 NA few TGTGCCAGCAGTCTTGTGGACTACAGGAGTATCAGAGATACGCAGTATTTT CASSLVDYRSIRDTQYF
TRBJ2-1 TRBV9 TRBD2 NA TGTGCCAGCAGCGTAGTTTCTAGCGGGGGATACAATGAGCAGTTCTTC CASSVVSSGGYNEQFF
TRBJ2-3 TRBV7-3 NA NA TGTGCCAGCAGCTTAACCCCCGGGATGTCGGGCGCAGATACGCAGTATTTT CASSLTPGMSGADTQYF
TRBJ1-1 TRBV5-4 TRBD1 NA TGTGCCAGCAGCTTGGAGGGACAGGGGGCCAGCACTGAAGCTTTCTTT CASSLEGQGASTEAFF
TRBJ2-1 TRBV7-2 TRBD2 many TGTGCCAGCAGCGCAGGACTAGCGGGAGGAGCAGATGAGCAGTTCTTC CASSAGLAGGADEQFF
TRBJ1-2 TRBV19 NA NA TGTGCCAGTAGTATGCGCAGCTATGGCTACACCTTC CASSMRSYGYTF
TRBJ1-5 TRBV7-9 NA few TGTGCCAGCAGCCCCCAGAGTTTTAATCAGCCCCAGCATTTT CASSPQSFNQPQHF
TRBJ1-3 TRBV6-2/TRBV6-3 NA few TGTGCCAGCAGTTATATGCCTCTGGGAACTGGAAACACCATATATTTT CASSYMPLGTGNTIYF
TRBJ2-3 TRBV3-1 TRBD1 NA TGTGCCAGCAGCCAAGTTCCTAGGGGGCGCACAGATACGCAGTATTTT CASSQVPRGRTDTQYF
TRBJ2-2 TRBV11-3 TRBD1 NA TGTGCCAGCAGCTTAGATCAGTGGACAGGGGGCACCGGGGAGCTGTTTTTT CASSLDQWTGGTGELFF
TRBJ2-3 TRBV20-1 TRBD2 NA TGCAGTGCTAGGAGTGTCGCGGGAGAGGCAGATACGCAGTATTTT CSARSVAGEADTQYF
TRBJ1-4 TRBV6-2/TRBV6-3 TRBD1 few TGTGCCAGCAGTTACGTCAGGACAGGGGAGATATTGGAAAAACTGTTTTTT CASSYVRTGEILEKLFF
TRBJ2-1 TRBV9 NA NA TGTGCCAGCAGTAAAACAAGCTCCTACAATGAGCAGTTCTTC CASSKTSSYNEQFF
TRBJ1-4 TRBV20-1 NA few TGCAGTGCCTGGGCTGGGCGATACCCTACTGAAAAACTGTTTTTT CSAWAGRYPTEKLFF
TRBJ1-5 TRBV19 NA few TGTGCCAGTAGTAGGCCAGGGGATCAGCCCCAGCATTTT CASSRPGDQPQHF
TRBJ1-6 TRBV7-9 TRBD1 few TGTGCCAGCAGCTTAACAGGGGACTATAATTCACCCCTCCACTTT CASSLTGDYNSPLHF
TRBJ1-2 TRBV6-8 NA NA TGTGCCAGCAGTTATGTGGGGATTAACTATGGCTACACCTTC CASSYVGINYGYTF
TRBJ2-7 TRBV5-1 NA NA TGCGCCAGCAGAGCCTCCGCAGGGAACTACGAGCAGTACTTC CASRASAGNYEQYF
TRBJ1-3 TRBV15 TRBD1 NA TGTGCCACCAGCAGAAGGACAGGGGGTTTGAGCTCTGGAAACACCATATATTTT CATSRRTGGLSSGNTIYF
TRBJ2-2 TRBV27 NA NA TGTGCCAGCAGCCCTTCCACCCATCCGACCGGGGAGCTGTTTTTT CASSPSTHPTGELFF
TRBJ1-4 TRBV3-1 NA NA TGTGCCAGCAGCCTAAAAAACCCCTCGGGGGTAGGTGAAAAACTGTTTTTT CASSLKNPSGVGEKLFF
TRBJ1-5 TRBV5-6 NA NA TGTGCCAGCAGCCAACCGAGCAGGGATAGCAATCAGCCCCAGCATTTT CASSQPSRDSNQPQHF
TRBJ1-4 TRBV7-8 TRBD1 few TGTGCCAGCAGTAATCGTCCGGGACAGCTCAATAGGGCTAATGAAAAACTGTTTTTT CASSNRPGQLNRANEKLFF
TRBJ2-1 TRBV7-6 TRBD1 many TGTGCCAGCAGCCTTCGGACAGGGCGATACAATGAGCAGTTCTTC CASSLRTGRYNEQFF
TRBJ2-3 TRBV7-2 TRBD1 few TGTGCCAGCAGCTTAGGGACAGGGTACGAGACAGATACGCAGTATTTT CASSLGTGYETDTQYF
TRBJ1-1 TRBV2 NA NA TGTGCCAGCGGCGAGGACTTTTGGGACACTGAAGCTTTCTTT CASGEDFWDTEAFF
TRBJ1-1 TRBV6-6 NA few TGTGCCAGCAGTTACTTCCGGGGCACTGAAGCTTTCTTT CASSYFRGTEAFF
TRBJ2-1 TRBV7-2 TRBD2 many TGTGCCAGCAGCCTACCGGGACTAGCGGGAGTACGTGAGCAGTTCTTC CASSLPGLAGVREQFF
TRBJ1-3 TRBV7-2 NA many TGTGCCAGCAGCTTAGAGGGCAGAAACACCATATATTTT CASSLEGRNTIYF
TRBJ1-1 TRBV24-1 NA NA TGTGCCACCAGTGCCGGACAGCTGACTGAAGCTTTCTTT CATSAGQLTEAFF
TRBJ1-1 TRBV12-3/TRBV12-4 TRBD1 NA TGTGCCAGCAGTCTGATGGGACAGCCGAACACTGAAGCTTTCTTT CASSLMGQPNTEAFF
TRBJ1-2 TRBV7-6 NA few TGTGCCAGCAGTGCCGGGACCGGGGATGGCTACACCTTC CASSAGTGDGYTF
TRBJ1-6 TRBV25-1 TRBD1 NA TGTGCCAGCAGAGAGGGGGCGCGGGTCCATTCACCCCTCCACTTT CASREGARVHSPLHF
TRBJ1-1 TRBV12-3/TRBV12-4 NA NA TGTGCCAGCAATCCGAGTGGTAGGACTGAAGCTTTCTTT CASNPSGRTEAFF
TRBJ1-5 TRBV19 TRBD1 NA TGTGCCAGTAGTATAGTGACAGGGGGCAATCAGCCCCAGCATTTT CASSIVTGGNQPQHF
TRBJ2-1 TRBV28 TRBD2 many TGTGCCAGCAGTTCCCTAGCGGGGCCCTACAATGAGCAGTTCTTC CASSSLAGPYNEQFF
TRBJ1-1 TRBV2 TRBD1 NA TGTGCCAGCAGTGAAATTAGGGGGCGAACTGAAGCTTTCTTT CASSEIRGRTEAFF
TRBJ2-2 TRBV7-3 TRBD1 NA TGTGCCAGCAGCTTAACGAGGACAGGGGCCGGGGAGCTGTTTTTT CASSLTRTGAGELFF